Only a few counts were recorded for the clone carrying this T cell receptor beta chain. The antigen remains unidentified. This sample is part of a study of identical twins. Findings and limits, study-wide: When twins shared out-of-frame alpha sequences, those sequences had excess low generation probability. Among beta out-of-frame sequences, excess sharing between twins appeared weaker.

MiXCR, applied by TCRdb to the 5' RACE reads, yields one record per CDR3 protein. The sample yields about 900,000 distinct CDR3 sequences, 9% to 15% seen once. CDR1 SGHTA and CDR2 FQGNSA come from the germline V gene. The CDR3 has 15 residues. Trimming cost V 2 bases and J 3 bases; bases outside gene matches: 6. Healthy Caucasian donors formed the entire cohort. These data were also reused for a study on yellow fever vaccine responses in identical twins.

The sample comprised PBMCs. The chain uses TRBV7-2 and TRBJ2-5; 7 bases fit TRBD1. The source is a woman aged 18-29 years in good health. The CDR3 sequence: CASSLKGAQKETQYF. CDR3 nucleotide sequence: TGTGCCAGCAGCTTAAAGGGGGCGCAAAAAGAGACCCAGTACTTC.